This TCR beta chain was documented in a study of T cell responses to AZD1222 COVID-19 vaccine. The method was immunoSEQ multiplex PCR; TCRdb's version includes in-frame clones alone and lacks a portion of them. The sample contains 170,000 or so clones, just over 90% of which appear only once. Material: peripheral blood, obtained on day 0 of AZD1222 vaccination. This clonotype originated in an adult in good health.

This chain's CDR3 is CASSYPGRGSYNEQFF. The CDR3, as DNA: TGTGCCAGCAGCTACCCAGGGAGGGGGTCCTACAATGAGCAGTTCTTC. V is TRBV5-4 and J is TRBJ2-1; a weak D match, TRBD2 (7 bases). Trimming stripped 3 bases from V and 1 base from J, with 14 bases between. The germline CDR1 and CDR2 sequences are SGHNT and YYREEE (reference sequence). This CDR3 spans 16 amino acids.